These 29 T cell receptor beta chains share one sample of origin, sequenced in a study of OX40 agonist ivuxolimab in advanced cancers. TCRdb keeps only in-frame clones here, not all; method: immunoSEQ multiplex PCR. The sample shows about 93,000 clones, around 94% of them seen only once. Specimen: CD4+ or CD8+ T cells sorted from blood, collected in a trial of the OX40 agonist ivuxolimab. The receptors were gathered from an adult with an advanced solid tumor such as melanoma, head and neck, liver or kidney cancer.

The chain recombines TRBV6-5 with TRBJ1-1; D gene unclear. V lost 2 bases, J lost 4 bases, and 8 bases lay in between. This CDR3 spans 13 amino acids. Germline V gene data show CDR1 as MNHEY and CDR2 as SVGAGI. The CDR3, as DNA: TGTGCCAGCAGTTACCCTTCGAGCACTGAAGCTTTCTTT. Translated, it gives CASSYPSSTEAFF.

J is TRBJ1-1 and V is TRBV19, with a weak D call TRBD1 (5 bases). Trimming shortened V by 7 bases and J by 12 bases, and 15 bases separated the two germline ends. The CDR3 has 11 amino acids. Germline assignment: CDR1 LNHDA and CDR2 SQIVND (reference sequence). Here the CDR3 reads CASIRQGASFF. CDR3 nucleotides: TGTGCCAGTATTCGCCAGGGTGCATCTTTCTTT.

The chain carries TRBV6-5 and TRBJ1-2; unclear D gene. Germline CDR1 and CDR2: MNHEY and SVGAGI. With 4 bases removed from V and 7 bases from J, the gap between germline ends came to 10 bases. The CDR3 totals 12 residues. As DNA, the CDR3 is TGTGCCAGCAGTTTAGGAAGAGGTGGCTACACCTTC. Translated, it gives CASSLGRGGYTF.

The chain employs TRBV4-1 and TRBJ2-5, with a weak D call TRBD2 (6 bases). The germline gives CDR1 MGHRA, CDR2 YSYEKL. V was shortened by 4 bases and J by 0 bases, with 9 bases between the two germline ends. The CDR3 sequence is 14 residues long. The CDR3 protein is CASSLRDYQETQYF. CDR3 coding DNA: TGCGCCAGCAGCCTCCGGGACTACCAAGAGACCCAGTACTTC.

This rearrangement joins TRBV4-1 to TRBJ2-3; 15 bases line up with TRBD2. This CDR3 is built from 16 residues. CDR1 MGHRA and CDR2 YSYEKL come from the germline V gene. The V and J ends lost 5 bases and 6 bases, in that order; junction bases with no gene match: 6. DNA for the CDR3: TGCGCCAGCAGCTTTAGGACTAGCGGGGGGGAGGATACGCAGTATTTT. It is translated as CASSFRTSGGEDTQYF.

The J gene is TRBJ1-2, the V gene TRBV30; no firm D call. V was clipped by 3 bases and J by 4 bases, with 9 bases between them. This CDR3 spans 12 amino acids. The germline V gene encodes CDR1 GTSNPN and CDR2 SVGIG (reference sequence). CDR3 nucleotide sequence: TGTGCCTGGAGCCTCGACGGCTATGGCTACACCTTC. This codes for CAWSLDGYGYTF.

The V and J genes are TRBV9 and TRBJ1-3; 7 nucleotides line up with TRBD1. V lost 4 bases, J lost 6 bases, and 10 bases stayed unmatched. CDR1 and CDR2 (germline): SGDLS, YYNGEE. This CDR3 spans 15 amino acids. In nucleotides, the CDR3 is TGTGCCAGCAGCCGAACCTCCCAGGGGGAAAACACCATATATTTT. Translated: CASSRTSQGENTIYF.

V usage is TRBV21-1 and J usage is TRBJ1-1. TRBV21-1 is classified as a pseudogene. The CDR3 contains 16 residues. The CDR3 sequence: CASSTPLLLFNTEAFF. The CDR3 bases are TGTGCCAGCAGCACCCCCTTACTCCTTTTTAACACTGAAGCTTTCTTT.

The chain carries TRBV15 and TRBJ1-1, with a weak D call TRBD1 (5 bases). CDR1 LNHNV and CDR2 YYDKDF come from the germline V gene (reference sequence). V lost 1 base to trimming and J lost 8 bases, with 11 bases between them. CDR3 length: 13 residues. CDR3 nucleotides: TGTGCCACCAGCAGAGCAATGGGGGTCGAAGCTTTCTTT. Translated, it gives CATSRAMGVEAFF.

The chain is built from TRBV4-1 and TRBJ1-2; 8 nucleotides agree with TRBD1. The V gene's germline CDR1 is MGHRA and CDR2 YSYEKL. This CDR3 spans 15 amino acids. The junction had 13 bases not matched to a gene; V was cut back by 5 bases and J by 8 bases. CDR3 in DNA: TGCGCCAGCAGCTTTCGGACAGGGAAGGTCGAGGGCTACACCTTC. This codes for CASSFRTGKVEGYTF.

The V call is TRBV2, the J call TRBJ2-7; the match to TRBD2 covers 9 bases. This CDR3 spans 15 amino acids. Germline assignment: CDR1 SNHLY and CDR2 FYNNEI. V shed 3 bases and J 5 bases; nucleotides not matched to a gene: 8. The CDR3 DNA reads TGTGCCAGCAGTGACCCGACTAGCGGACCAGACGAGCAGTACTTC. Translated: CASSDPTSGPDEQYF.

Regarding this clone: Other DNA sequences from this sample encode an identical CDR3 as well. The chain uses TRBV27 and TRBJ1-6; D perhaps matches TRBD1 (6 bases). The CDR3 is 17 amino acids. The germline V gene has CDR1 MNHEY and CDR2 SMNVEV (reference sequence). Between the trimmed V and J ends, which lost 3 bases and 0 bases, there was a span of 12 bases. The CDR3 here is CASSLRTVSSYNSPLHF. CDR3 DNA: TGTGCCAGCAGTTTGCGGACAGTCAGCTCCTATAATTCACCCCTCCACTTT.

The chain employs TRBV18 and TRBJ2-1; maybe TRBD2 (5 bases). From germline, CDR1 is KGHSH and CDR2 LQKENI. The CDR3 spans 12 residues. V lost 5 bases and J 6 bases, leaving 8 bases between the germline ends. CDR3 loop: CASSVGGNEQFF. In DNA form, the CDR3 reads TGTGCCAGCTCAGTCGGAGGCAATGAGCAGTTCTTC.

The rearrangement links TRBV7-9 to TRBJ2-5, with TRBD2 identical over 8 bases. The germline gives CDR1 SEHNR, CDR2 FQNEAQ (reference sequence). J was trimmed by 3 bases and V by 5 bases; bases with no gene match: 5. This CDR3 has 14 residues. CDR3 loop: CASSPGLAEETQYF. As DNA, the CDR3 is TGTGCCAGCAGCCCTGGACTAGCCGAAGAGACCCAGTACTTC.

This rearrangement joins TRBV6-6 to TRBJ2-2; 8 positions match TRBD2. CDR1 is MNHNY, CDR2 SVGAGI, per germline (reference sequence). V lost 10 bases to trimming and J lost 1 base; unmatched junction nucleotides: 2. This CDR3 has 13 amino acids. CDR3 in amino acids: CATLAGNTGELFF. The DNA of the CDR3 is TGTGCCACGCTAGCGGGGAACACCGGGGAGCTGTTTTTT.

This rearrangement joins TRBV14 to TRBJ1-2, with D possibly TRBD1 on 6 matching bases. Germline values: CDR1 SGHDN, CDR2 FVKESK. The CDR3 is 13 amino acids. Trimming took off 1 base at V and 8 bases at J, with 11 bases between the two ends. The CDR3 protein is CASSQGAGVGYTF. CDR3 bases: TGTGCCAGCAGCCAAGGAGCAGGGGTCGGCTACACCTTC.

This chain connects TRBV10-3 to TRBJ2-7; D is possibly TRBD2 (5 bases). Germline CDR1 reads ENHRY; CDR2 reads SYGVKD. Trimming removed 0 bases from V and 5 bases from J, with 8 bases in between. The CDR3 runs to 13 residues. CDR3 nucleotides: TGTGCCATCAGTGAGTCGAAGAGGGACGAGCAGTACTTC. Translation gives CAISESKRDEQYF.

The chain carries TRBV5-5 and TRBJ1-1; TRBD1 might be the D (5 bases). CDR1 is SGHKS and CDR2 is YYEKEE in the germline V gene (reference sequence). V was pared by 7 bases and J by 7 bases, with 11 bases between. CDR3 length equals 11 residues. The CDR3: CASAVRGEAFF. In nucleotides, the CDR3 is TGTGCCAGCGCGGTGAGGGGTGAAGCTTTCTTT.

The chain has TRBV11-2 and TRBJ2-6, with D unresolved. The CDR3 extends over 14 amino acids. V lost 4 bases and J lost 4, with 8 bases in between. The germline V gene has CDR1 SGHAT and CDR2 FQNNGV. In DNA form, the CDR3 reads TGTGCCAGCAGCTCCTCCGCGGGGGCCAACGTCCTGACTTTC. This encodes CASSSSAGANVLTF.

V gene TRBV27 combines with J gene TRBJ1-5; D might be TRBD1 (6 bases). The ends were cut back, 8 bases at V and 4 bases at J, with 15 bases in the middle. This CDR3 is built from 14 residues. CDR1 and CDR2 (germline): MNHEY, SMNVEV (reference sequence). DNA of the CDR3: TGTGCCAGCGCAGACGGGGGGCTAAATCAGCCCCAGCATTTT. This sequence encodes CASADGGLNQPQHF.

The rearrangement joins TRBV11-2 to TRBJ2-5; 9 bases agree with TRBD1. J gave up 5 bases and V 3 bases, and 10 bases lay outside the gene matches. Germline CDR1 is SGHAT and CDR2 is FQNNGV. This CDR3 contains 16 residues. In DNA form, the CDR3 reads TGTGCCAGCAGCTTTGGGACAGGGACCTTTGCGGAGACCCAGTACTTC. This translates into CASSFGTGTFAETQYF.

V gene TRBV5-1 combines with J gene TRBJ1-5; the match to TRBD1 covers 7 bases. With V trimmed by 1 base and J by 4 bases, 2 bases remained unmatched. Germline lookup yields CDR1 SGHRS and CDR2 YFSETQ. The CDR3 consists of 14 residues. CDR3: CASSLSGGNQPQHF. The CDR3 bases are TGCGCCAGCAGCTTGTCAGGGGGAAATCAGCCCCAGCATTTT.

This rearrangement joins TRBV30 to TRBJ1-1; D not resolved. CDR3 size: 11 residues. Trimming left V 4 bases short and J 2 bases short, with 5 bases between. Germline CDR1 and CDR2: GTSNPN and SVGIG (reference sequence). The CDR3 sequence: CAWNGNTEAFF. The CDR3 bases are TGTGCCTGGAACGGAAACACTGAAGCTTTCTTT.

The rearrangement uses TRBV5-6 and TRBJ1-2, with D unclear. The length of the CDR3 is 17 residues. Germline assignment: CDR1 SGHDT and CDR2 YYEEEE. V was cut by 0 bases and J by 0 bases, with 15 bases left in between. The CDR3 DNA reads TGTGCCAGCAGCTTGGCAGGAAAGATTAACCCTAACTATGGCTACACCTTC. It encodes CASSLAGKINPNYGYTF.

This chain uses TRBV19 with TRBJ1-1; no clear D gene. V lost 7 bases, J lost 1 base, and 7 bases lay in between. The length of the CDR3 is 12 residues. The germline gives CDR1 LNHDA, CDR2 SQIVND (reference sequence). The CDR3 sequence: CASKFENTEAFF. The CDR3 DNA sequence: TGTGCCAGTAAGTTTGAGAACACTGAAGCTTTCTTT.

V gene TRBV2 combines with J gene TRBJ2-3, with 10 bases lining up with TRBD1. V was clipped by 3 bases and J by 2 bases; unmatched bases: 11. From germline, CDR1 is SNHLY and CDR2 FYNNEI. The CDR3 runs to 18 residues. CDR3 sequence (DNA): TGTGCCAGCAGTGATGGGACAGGGGCCCCATACCCCACAGATACGCAGTATTTT. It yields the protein CASSDGTGAPYPTDTQYF. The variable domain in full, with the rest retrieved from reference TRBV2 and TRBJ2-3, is EPEVTQTPSHQVTQMGQEVILRCVPISNHLYFYWYRQILGQKVEFLVSFYNNEISEKSEIFDDQFSVERPDGSNFTLKIRSTKLEDSAMYFCASSDGTGAPYPTDTQYFGPGTRLTVL.

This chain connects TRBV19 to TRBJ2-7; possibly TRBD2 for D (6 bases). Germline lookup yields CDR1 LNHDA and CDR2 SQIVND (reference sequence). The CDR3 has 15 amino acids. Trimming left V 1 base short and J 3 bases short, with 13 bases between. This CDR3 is CASSIGTGAGYEQYF. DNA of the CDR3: TGTGCCAGTAGTATAGGGACGGGAGCAGGCTACGAGCAGTACTTC.

This CDR3 is CASRLAVTGLRSSYNEQFF. The CDR3 coding sequence is TGTGCAAGTCGCTTAGCGGTAACGGGCCTGCGAAGCTCCTACAATGAGCAGTTCTTC. V gene TRBV12-2 combines with J gene TRBJ2-1. TRBV12-2 is labeled a pseudogene. The CDR3 has 19 residues.

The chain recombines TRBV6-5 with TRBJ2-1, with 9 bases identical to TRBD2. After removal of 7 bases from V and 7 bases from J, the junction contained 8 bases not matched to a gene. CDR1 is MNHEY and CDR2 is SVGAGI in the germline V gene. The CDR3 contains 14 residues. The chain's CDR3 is CASNRLAERNEQFF. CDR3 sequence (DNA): TGTGCCAGCAATCGACTAGCGGAGAGAAATGAGCAGTTCTTC.